The sequence of this TCR beta chain was determined in a study of blood T cell repertoires in COVID-19 (dated by TCRdb to the early 2020s). Background on the whole study: Samples covering the acute and convalescent phases of COVID-19 were provided by collaborators in the United States, Italy and Spain. The material from the prospective study consisted of cDNA or gDNA derived from T cells, B-cell-depleted T cells, or PBMCs. Where HLA class I and class II types were available, the types were taken from metadata supplied by the sample provider, not from assay-based typing. The samples were drawn from the first 160 participants of the ongoing ImmuneRACE study and from 1,254 subjects provided by 6 global collaborators. The dataset comprised deeply sampled blood TCRbeta repertoires from subjects exposed to, actively infected with, or recovered from COVID-19. Nearly every sample came with metadata listing a de-identified subject ID, COVID-19 status, age in years and sex. The repertoires were made available in a free public database intended to serve as a resource for research on the immune response to SARS-CoV-2.

Each collaborating institution followed its own protocols to collect whole blood in K2EDTA tubes. For TCRbeta analysis, collaborator samples were shipped as frozen whole blood, as isolated PBMCs, or as DNA extracted from either sample type. TCRbeta CDR3 regions were amplified from genomic DNA using the immunoSEQ Assay, a bias-controlled multiplex PCR. In the paper's pipeline: Nucleated cell counts per sample were estimated from amplification of reference gene primers within the assay. Sequence reads were collapsed and filtered to measure the absolute abundance of every unique TCRbeta CDR3 rearrangement. Productive Simpson clonality was computed per sample as the square root of Simpson's diversity index over productive rearrangements. TCRdb mirrors the immuneACCESS table, restricted to in-frame sequences. Some clones are absent from its copies; in checked studies, under half trace to an unresolved V gene, and the reason for the others is unknown. That table gives V, J and clone size, and the DNA gave D and trimming. This sample gives around 42,000 clones in total; roughly 80% of them show up just once. The ten largest clones capture roughly 2.5% of the sample.

Spanning cysteine to phenylalanine, the CDR3 consists of 19 amino acids. This entry keeps only the CDR3 DNA: 57 bases, framed from base 1. Germline trimming amounts to 0 bases on V and 7 bases on J, with 14 as the count of junction bases outside the gene matches. The germline V gene (reference sequence) specifies LGHDT as CDR1 and YNNKEL as CDR2. Points on this clone: Its antigen target is currently unknown. No qualities accompany the bases; no much larger clone lies one base away.

Overall study outcomes, separate from this receptor: Clinical and demographic metadata were provided uncurated, with the amount varying by source and participant.

The sequenced sample consisted of peripheral blood. The chain is encoded by TRBV3-1 (or the pseudogene TRBV3-2) joined to TRBJ1-6; the central 8 bases match TRBD1. The source of this sequence is a woman in her sixties with acute or convalescent COVID-19. The DNA sequence is TGTGCCAGCAGCCAAGACCCCTTCATTCGGACAGGGCGGAATTCACCCCTCCACTTT. This codes for CASSQDPFIRTGRNSPLHF.